The 2 T cell receptor beta chains given below trace back to one sample, sequenced in a study of T cell changes during pregnancy in multiple sclerosis. Clones were sequenced by immunoSEQ multiplex PCR, and TCRdb holds only the in-frame ones, with some missing. The repertoire consists of about 83,000 clones, with around 93% occurring once and the leading ten covering 3.5%. The starting material was PBMCs, obtained in the first trimester of pregnancy. These receptor sequences come from a female donor in good health, serving as a control in a pregnancy study. Some clones in this sample may be carry-over from other donors' samples.

The chain is built from TRBV19 and TRBJ2-1, with TRBD1 identical over 7 bases. CDR3 length: 12 residues. Germline CDR1 reads LNHDA; CDR2 reads SQIVND (reference sequence). Germline trimming cut 7 bases from V and 7 bases from J; bases unmatched to any gene: 4. The DNA of the CDR3 is TGTGCCAGTAACAACAGGGGAAATGAGCAGTTCTTC. Residues: CASNNRGNEQFF. The whole variable domain, remainder taken from reference TRBV19 and TRBJ2-1, is DGGITQSPKYLFRKEGQNVTLSCEQNLNHDAMYWYRQDPGQGLRLIYYSQIVNDFQKGDIAEGYSVSREKKESFPLTVTSAQKNPTAFYLCASNNRGNEQFFGPGTRLTVL.

This rearrangement joins TRBV7-9 to TRBJ2-7; D unresolved. Germline lookup yields CDR1 SEHNR and CDR2 FQNEAQ (reference sequence). This CDR3 region has 14 residues. Trimming shortened V by 1 base and J by 6 bases, and 13 bases separated the two germline ends. CDR3 in amino acids: CASSLGLPGSEQYF. The DNA of the CDR3 is TGTGCCAGCAGCTTAGGCCTCCCCGGTAGCGAGCAGTACTTC.